These 5 T cell receptor beta chains share one sample of origin, sequenced in a study of blood T cell repertoires in COVID-19. Here immunoSEQ multiplex PCR was the method, and the copy in TCRdb shows in-frame clones only, minus some. Here the sample spans around 200,000 clones, 85% being singletons. The sample taken for sequencing was PBMCs or T cells enriched from blood (not recorded which). All receptors derive from a man aged 35-49 years who had recovered from COVID-19.

This chain uses TRBV2 with TRBJ1-5; unclear D gene. Germline V lookup: CDR1 SNHLY, CDR2 FYNNEI. V was pared by 4 bases and J by 2 bases, with 9 bases between. The CDR3 consists of 14 residues. The CDR3 sequence is CASSAKSGNQPQHF. DNA for the CDR3: TGTGCCAGCAGTGCGAAGTCGGGCAATCAGCCCCAGCATTTT.

This clone was counted a few times. Here the CDR3 DNA reads TGTGCCAGCAGCAGAAAGTTTCAGAATAACTATGGCTACACCTTC. Translating it yields CASSRKFQNNYGYTF. V usage is TRBV21-1 and J usage is TRBJ1-2; TRBD1, the D gene given by the table, was not confirmed from the DNA. TRBV21-1 is a pseudogene locus. The CDR3 runs to 15 residues.

The chain employs TRBV27 and TRBJ2-1; D is uncertain. Trimming took off 5 bases at V and 0 bases at J, with 14 bases between the two ends. This CDR3 has 16 residues. The germline gives CDR1 MNHEY, CDR2 SMNVEV (reference sequence). CDR3 sequence: CASSRNTVFSYNEQFF. In DNA, the CDR3 is TGTGCCAGCAGTCGAAATACAGTATTCTCCTACAATGAGCAGTTCTTC.

The chain carries TRBV6-5 and TRBJ2-7; tentatively, D is TRBD2 (5 bases). Per the germline V gene, CDR1 is MNHEY and CDR2 is SVGAGI. Deletions cut 1 base from V and 1 base from J, with 8 bases between. There are 14 residues in the CDR3. The DNA for the CDR3 is TGTGCCAGCAGTTACTTTGAGGGTTCCTACGAGCAGTACTTC. This sequence encodes CASSYFEGSYEQYF.

This chain links TRBV7-2 with TRBJ1-3; a possible D gene is TRBD1 (5 bases). The CDR3 is 15 amino acids. V was shortened by 1 base and J by 0 bases, with 7 bases between the two germline ends. The germline gives CDR1 SGHTA, CDR2 FQGNSA. The CDR3 bases are TGTGCCAGCAGCTTAGGGGACTTCTCTGGAAACACCATATATTTT. Amino acids: CASSLGDFSGNTIYF.